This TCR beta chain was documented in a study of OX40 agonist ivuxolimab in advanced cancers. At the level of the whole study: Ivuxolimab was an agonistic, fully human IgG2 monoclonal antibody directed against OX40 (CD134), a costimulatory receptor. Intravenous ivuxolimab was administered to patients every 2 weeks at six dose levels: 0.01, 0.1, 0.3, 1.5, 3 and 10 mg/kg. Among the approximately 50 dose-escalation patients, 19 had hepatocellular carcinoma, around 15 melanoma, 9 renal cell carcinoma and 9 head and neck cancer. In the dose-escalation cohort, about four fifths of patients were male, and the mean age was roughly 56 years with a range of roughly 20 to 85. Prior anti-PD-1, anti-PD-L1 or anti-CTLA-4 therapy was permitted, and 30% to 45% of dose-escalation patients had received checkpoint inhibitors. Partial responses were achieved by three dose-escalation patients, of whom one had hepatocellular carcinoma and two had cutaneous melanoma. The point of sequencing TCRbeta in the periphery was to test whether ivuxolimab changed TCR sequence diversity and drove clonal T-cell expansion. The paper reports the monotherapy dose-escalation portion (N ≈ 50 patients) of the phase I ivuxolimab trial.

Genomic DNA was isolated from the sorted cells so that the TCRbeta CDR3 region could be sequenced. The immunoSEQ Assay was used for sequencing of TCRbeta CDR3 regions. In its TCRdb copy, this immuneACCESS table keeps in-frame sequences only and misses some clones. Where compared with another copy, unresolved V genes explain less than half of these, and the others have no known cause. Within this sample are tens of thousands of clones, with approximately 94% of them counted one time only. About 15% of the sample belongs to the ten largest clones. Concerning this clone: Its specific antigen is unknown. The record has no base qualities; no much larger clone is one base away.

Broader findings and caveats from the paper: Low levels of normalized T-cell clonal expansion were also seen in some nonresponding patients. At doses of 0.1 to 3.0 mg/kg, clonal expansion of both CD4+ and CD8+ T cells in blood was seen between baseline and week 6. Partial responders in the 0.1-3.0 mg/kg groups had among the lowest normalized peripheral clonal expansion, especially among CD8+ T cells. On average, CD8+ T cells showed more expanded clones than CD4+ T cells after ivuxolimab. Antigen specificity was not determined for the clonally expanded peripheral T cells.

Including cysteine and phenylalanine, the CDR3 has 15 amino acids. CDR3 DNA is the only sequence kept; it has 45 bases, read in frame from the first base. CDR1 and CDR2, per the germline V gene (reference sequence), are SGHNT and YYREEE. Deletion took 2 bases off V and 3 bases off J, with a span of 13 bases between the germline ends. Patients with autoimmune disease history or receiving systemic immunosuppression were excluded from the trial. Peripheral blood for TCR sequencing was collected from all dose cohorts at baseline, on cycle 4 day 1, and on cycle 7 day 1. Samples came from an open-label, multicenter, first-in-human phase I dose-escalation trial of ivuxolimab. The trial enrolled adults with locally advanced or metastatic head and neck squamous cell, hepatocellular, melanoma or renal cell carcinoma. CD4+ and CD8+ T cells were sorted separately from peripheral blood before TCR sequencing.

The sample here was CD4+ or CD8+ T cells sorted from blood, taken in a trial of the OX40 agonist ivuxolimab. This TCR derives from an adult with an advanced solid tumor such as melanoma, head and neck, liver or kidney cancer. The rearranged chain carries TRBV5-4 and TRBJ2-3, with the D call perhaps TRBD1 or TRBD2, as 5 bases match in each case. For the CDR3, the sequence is CASSFQGEGTDTQYF. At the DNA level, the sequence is TGTGCCAGCAGCTTTCAGGGAGAAGGGACAGATACGCAGTATTTT.